What follows is one T cell receptor (delta chain) and its context. This clone has just a few counts. Its target antigen remains unknown. No per-base quality is available; no much larger clone lies one base away. In Kampala, Uganda, pregnant women receiving prenatal care were recruited and their infants were enrolled, and documentation of maternal HIV status was required. Families received weekly visits, and collection of infant clinical information, oral swabs and peripheral blood began at 6 weeks of age and continued every 4 months after that. Blood was collected in heparin tubes, and PBMC were isolated by Ficoll-Paque density gradient centrifugation and cryopreserved. The source of the sample is a study of delta chains in infants with herpesvirus infections (dated by TCRdb to 2022 to 2025). In terms of the full investigation: From birth, the study prospectively followed a Ugandan infant birth cohort to characterize gammadelta T cell responses to primary cytomegalovirus (CMV) infection. The study looked for a public fetal Vdelta1/Vgamma8 gammadelta TCR clonotype in infants infected with CMV after birth. gammadelta TCRs were sequenced from PBMC of 18 CMV-infected infants (one congenitally infected) and roughly eight CMV-uninfected infants with enough sample available. Blood samples from the infants were grouped into approximate ages of 1.5, 4, 8 and 12 months. Previously published Belgian fetal and cord blood gammadelta TCR data were added only for comparison and were not generated in this cohort. Overall results and qualifications from the work: The public clonotype might still be present below the detection limit in CMV-uninfected infants. Detection of the public clonotype was limited to the first time point after infection, and the public clonotype was not found in uninfected infants or in infants infected after 120 days. Within Vdelta1 cells, the frequency of the public clonotype appeared to be inversely correlated with age at infection and to decay rapidly, seemingly not persisting past roughly two months. The public Vdelta1 clonotype was detected in about 20% of the 18 CMV-infected infants, namely three infected postnatally before 120 days of age and the congenitally infected infant. The authors acknowledged a small sample size and a lack of race- or environment-matched controls, because almost all Ugandans acquire CMV before adulthood.

Library generation was performed with RT-PCR. TCR cDNA was generated by reverse transcription of PBMC RNA with SuperScript II and gamma-chain- and delta-chain-specific primers. Purification of cDNA was performed with AMPure XP beads, after which the cDNA was amplified and indexed with Illumina adapters by means of the Nextera XT Index Kit. An Illumina MiSeq with a V2 300-cycle kit was used to sequence the gammadelta TCR libraries. In the original analysis: Using MiXCR v2.1.12, CDR3 sequences were assembled, and reads were mapped onto D, J and V genes obtained from GenBank. VDJtools v1.2.1 was used to analyze the repertoires of the CDR3 clonotypes. With CATT, TCRdb called clones again from the public reads; duplicate DNA rows were later joined. TCRdb's processing, not the authors' own work, is the source of the V and J calls. The sample table contains 1,500 or so delta-chain clones; only one count was recorded for around 20% of them. Clones ranked in the top ten supply roughly 20% of the sample.

The CDR3 covers 14 residues, taking in both the cysteine and the phenylalanine. Here the CDR3 DNA is all that survives: 42 bases in frame from base 1. Between the V and J ends, shortened by 3 bases and 11 bases respectively, the junction contains 19 bases. Based on the germline V gene, the CDR1 and CDR2 sequences are TSWWSYY and QGS. The sample consisted of peripheral blood, taken at time point 2 of longitudinal follow-up. The sequence came from a human donor who was a Ugandan infant, either HIV-exposed or HIV-unexposed (not recorded which). Recombination joined TRDV1 with TRDJ1, with no reliable assignment of the D segment. The CDR3 reads CALGDHFLLGGLIF. The DNA reads TGTGCTCTTGGGGACCACTTTCTTCTTGGTGGGCTCATCTTT.